This TCR beta chain originates from a study of shared clonotypes between healthy human individuals. Study information: A donor's plate count was three for CD4 naive and three for CD4 memory; CD8 naive had two and CD8 memory one.

General study points: Against clonotypes common to all four donors, non-shared ones had lower generation probabilities. Memory subsets generally showed lower estimated richness than naive subsets.

This CDR3 region has 14 residues. This table comes from immunoSEQ multiplex PCR, and its TCRdb copy is limited to in-frame clones, with some not included. The data show about 2.4 million clones, 93% seen once. Comment on this clone: Its antigen remains unidentified.

The TCR was taken from a man aged 18 to 35 in good health. Some clones in this sample may be carry-over from other donors' samples. V usage is TRBV21-1 and J usage is TRBJ2-2; the table's D call TRBD1 went unverified against the DNA. TRBV21-1 is an annotated pseudogene. Specimen: naive CD4+ T cells from PBMCs. Subset reported: CD45RA+ positively selected. DNA of the CDR3: TGTGCCAGCAGCTCCACAGGGTTGACCGGGGAGCTGTTTTTT. Translating gives CASSSTGLTGELFF.